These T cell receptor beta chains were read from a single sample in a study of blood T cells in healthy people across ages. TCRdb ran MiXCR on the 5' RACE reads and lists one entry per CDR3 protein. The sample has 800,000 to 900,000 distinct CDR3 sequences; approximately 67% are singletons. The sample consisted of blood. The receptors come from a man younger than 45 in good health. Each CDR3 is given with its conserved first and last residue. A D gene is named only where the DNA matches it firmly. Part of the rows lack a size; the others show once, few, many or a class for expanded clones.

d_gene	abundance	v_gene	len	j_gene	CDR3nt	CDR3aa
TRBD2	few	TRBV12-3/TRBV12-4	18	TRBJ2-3	TGTGCCAGCAGTCCTGGCCGACTAGCGGGGAGTAGGGCAGATACGCAGTATTTT	CASSPGRLAGSRADTQYF
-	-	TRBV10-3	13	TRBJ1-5	TGTGCCATCACTCCGAACGTCAATCAGCCCCAGCATTTT	CAITPNVNQPQHF
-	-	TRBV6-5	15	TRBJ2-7	TGTGCCAGCAGTTACTTCGGTATAAGCTCCTACGAGCAGTACTTC	CASSYFGISSYEQYF
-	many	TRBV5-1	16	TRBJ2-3	TGCGCCAGCAGCACCACCTTAGGGACTAGCACAGATACGCAGTATTTT	CASSTTLGTSTDTQYF
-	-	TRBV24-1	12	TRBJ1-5	TGTGCCACCGGCAGGGTCCGTCAGCCCCAGCATTTT	CATGRVRQPQHF
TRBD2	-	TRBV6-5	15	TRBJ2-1	TGTGCCAGCAGTTACGCCCTAGCGGGGGCCTCTGAGCAGTTCTTC	CASSYALAGASEQFF
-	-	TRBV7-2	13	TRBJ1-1	TGTGCCAGCAGCTTGAGAGGATGGACTGAAGCTTTCTTT	CASSLRGWTEAFF
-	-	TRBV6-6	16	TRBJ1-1	TGTGCCAGCAGCTACTCAACGGGGACCTCCAACACTGAAGCTTTCTTT	CASSYSTGTSNTEAFF
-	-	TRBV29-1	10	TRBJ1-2	TGCAGCGTTGCAGAGACTGGCTACACCTTC	CSVAETGYTF
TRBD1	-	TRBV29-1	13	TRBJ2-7	TGCAGCGTTGAGGACAGGGGTGACTACGAGCAGTACTTC	CSVEDRGDYEQYF